The 19 T cell receptor beta chains presented below share a single source sample, sequenced in a study of blood T cells in healthy people across ages (dated by TCRdb to the mid-2010s). The method behind the library was 5' RACE. The sequencer listed for this sample is Illumina HiSeq 2500. The second PCR ran for roughly 6 to 11 cycles and used a J-beta primer mix along with a sample-barcoded 5' primer. TCRdb took the public reads, trimmed them with fastp at Q25, ran MiXCR for clone calling and kept in-frame beta chains. Every entry covers one CDR3 protein and lists the most common genes and DNA from its rows. For this sample the table gives about 1.5 million distinct CDR3 sequences, of which approximately 43% were detected only once. The ten largest make up under 5% of the sample. The sequencing input was blood. The receptors derive from a woman under 30 in good health.

The rearrangement joins TRBV20-1 to TRBJ2-7, with TRBD2 matching 7 bases. V lost 5 bases to trimming and J lost 7 bases; unmatched junction nucleotides: 14. Germline V gene sequence: CDR1 DFQATT, CDR2 SNEGSKA (reference sequence). CDR3 length: 14 amino acids. This CDR3 is CSASGTNQYNEQYF. As DNA, the CDR3 is TGCAGTGCTTCCGGGACTAACCAATACAATGAGCAGTACTTC.

This clonotype was seen a handful of times. This rearrangement joins TRBV29-1 to TRBJ1-2; TRBD1 agrees at 7 bases. This CDR3 spans 12 amino acids. CDR1 is SQVTM and CDR2 is ANQGSEA in the germline V gene. V lost 8 bases to trimming and J lost 4 bases; unmatched junction nucleotides: 7. DNA for the CDR3: TGCAGCACCGGGACAGCCGCCTATGGCTACACCTTC. This sequence encodes CSTGTAAYGYTF.

The chain uses TRBV7-9 and TRBJ2-7, with D possibly TRBD2 on 6 matching bases. The germline V gene encodes CDR1 SEHNR and CDR2 FQNEAQ (reference sequence). The CDR3 is 13 residues long. V lost 4 bases and J 5 bases, leaving 12 bases between the germline ends. CDR3 sequence: CASSCYGGDEQYF. The CDR3 nucleotides read TGTGCCAGCAGCTGCTACGGCGGGGACGAGCAGTACTTC.

In DNA, the CDR3 is TGCAGTACACAGGCGGACACTGAAGCTTTCTTT. It is translated as CSTQADTEAFF. The chain is built from TRBV20-1 and TRBJ1-1; D is perhaps TRBD1 (5 bases). The CDR3 spans 11 residues. Germline V gene sequence: CDR1 DFQATT, CDR2 SNEGSKA (reference sequence). Trimming took off 8 bases at V and 3 bases at J, with 10 bases between the two ends.

CDR3 loop: CASSERGLAEAFF. DNA for the CDR3: TGTGCCAGCAGTGAACGGGGTCTGGCTGAAGCTTTCTTT. The chain uses TRBV2 and TRBJ1-1; no reliable D call. Trimming pared 2 bases from V and 6 bases from J, leaving 10 bases between. CDR3 length: 13 amino acids. From germline, CDR1 is SNHLY and CDR2 FYNNEI.

The V call is TRBV7-2, the J call TRBJ2-3; 9 nucleotides align to TRBD2. This CDR3 is 17 amino acids long. Germline lookup yields CDR1 SGHTA and CDR2 FQGNSA. The V segment lost 1 base and the J segment 1 base; nucleotides outside the gene matches: 6. In DNA form, the CDR3 reads TGTGCCAGCAGCTTAGTGAGCGGGGGGACGGGCACAGATACGCAGTATTTT. Residues: CASSLVSGGTGTDTQYF.

In this sample, this clonotype turned up a few times. The chain carries TRBV12-3 or TRBV12-4 and TRBJ1-2; no firm D call. The length of the CDR3 is 13 residues. V was trimmed by 7 bases and J by 4 bases, leaving 13 bases between them. The chain's CDR3 is CASTPGQLYGYTF. CDR3 DNA: TGTGCCAGCACCCCTGGGCAGCTCTATGGCTACACCTTC.

This sequence joins TRBV4-1 and TRBJ2-1; D may match TRBD1 or TRBD2 (5 bases each). Germline V CDR1 and CDR2: MGHRA, YSYEKL. The CDR3 contains 14 residues. Trimming removed 1 base at V and 15 bases at J, with 19 bases between. The CDR3 DNA is TGCGCCAGCAGCCAAGTCGTCGGCCGGGACCCCTGGTTCTTC. It specifies CASSQVVGRDPWFF.

The chain couples TRBV4-3 to TRBJ1-1, with TRBD1 matching 8 bases. Trimming took 3 bases from V and 6 from J; bases not matched to a gene: 9. CDR1 is LGHNA and CDR2 is YSLEER in the germline V gene. The CDR3 length is 15 residues. Written as DNA, the CDR3 is TGCGCCAGCAGCCACCCCGGACAGGGTAATTCTGAAGCTTTCTTT. Translation: CASSHPGQGNSEAFF.

This clonotype has a handful of counts. The rearrangement uses TRBV5-5 and TRBJ1-4; TRBD1 might be the D (6 bases). Germline CDR1 reads SGHKS; CDR2 reads YYEKEE (reference sequence). Between the trimmed V and J ends, which lost 4 bases and 0 bases, there was a span of 16 bases. The CDR3 is made up of 17 amino acids. CDR3 DNA sequence: TGTGCCAGCAGCGGGCCGGACAGAGTTCCAACTAATGAAAAACTGTTTTTT. It translates to CASSGPDRVPTNEKLFF.

V usage is TRBV7-8 and J usage is TRBJ2-7; D perhaps matches TRBD2 (6 bases). The CDR3 runs 16 residues. Trimming took 1 base from V and 2 from J, leaving 15 bases between them. Germline V CDR1 and CDR2: SGHVS, FQNEAQ. CDR3 nucleotides: TGTGCCAGCAGCTTAGGACCGGGACGGACTACCTACGAGCAGTACTTC. Protein: CASSLGPGRTTYEQYF.

Only one count was recorded for this clonotype. The rearrangement links TRBV2 to TRBJ1-1; 9 nucleotides line up with TRBD1. The germline CDR1 and CDR2 sequences are SNHLY and FYNNEI. The ends lost 7 bases at V and 5 bases at J; junction bases unmatched: 8. CDR3 length: 14 amino acids. CDR3 protein: CASNGQGLWTEAFF. The CDR3, as DNA: TGTGCCAGCAATGGACAGGGGCTATGGACTGAAGCTTTCTTT.

J is TRBJ2-3 and V is TRBV27; 10 bases align to TRBD2. The CDR3 sequence is 16 residues long. The junction had 9 bases not matched to a gene; V was cut back by 7 bases and J by 2 bases. Per the germline V gene, CDR1 is MNHEY and CDR2 is SMNVEV (reference sequence). The CDR3 DNA follows: TGTGCCAGCAAGCCTCGGACTAGCGGCTACACAGATACGCAGTATTTT. Its protein product is CASKPRTSGYTDTQYF.

The chain carries TRBV20-1 and TRBJ1-4; D is uncertain. CDR3 length: 15 amino acids. Trimming cost V 1 base and J 11 bases, with 20 bases left between them. CDR1 is DFQATT, CDR2 SNEGSKA, per germline (reference sequence). CDR3 protein: CSARVLMGALNKLFF. The CDR3 bases are TGCAGTGCTAGAGTATTGATGGGTGCGCTGAATAAACTGTTTTTT.

The chain carries TRBV12-3 or TRBV12-4 and TRBJ1-2, with D possibly matching TRBD1 (6 bases). This CDR3 contains 11 residues. V lost 6 bases and J 10 bases, leaving 12 bases between the germline ends. The CDR3 spells CASRSGTTYTF. DNA for the CDR3: TGTGCCAGCAGATCCGGGACAACCTACACCTTC.

The V and J genes are TRBV6-2 or TRBV6-3 and TRBJ2-1; 9 bases fit TRBD2. CDR1 is MNHEY and CDR2 is SVGEGT in the germline V gene. V lost 9 bases, J lost 4 bases, and 10 bases stayed unmatched. CDR3 length: 15 residues. The chain's CDR3 is CASPHGLARYNEQFF. The CDR3 DNA reads TGTGCCAGTCCACATGGACTAGCGCGGTACAATGAGCAGTTCTTC.

This clonotype appeared once. The chain uses TRBV2 and TRBJ2-5; TRBD2 matches 7 bases. After removal of 8 bases from V and 11 bases from J, the junction contained 20 bases not matched to a gene. CDR1 is SNHLY and CDR2 is FYNNEI in the germline V gene. The CDR3 loop spans 15 amino acids. The CDR3 region has the DNA TGTGCCAGCGTGGAGGGAGGGCCCGGGGGGAATGAGCAGTACTTC. As protein: CASVEGGPGGNEQYF.

The chain carries TRBV30 and TRBJ2-1; 8 bases match TRBD1. The CDR3 length is 13 residues. Germline CDR1 reads GTSNPN; CDR2 reads SVGIG (reference sequence). The trim removed 4 bases at V and 9 bases at J, leaving 8 bases unmatched. The CDR3 loop is CAWTGQGISEQFF. The CDR3 DNA reads as TGTGCCTGGACCGGACAGGGAATTTCTGAGCAGTTCTTC. Using reference TRBV30 and TRBJ2-1 for the parts outside the CDR3, the full variable domain is SQTIHQWPATLVQPVGSPLSLECTVEGTSNPNLYWYRQAAGRGLQLLFYSVGIGQISSEVPQNLSASRPQDRQFILSSKKLLLSDSGFYLCAWTGQGISEQFFGPGTRLTVL.

The chain has TRBV6-6 and TRBJ2-5; no firm D call. The CDR3 is 13 residues long. CDR1 is MNHNY and CDR2 is SVGAGI in the germline V gene (reference sequence). V was cut by 4 bases and J by 6 bases, with 12 bases left in between. As DNA, the CDR3 is TGTGCCAGCAGTTCGGCTGGGAAAAAGACCCAGTACTTC. It yields the protein CASSSAGKKTQYF.